The rows below give T cell receptor beta chains drawn from one sample of a study of molecular identifiers for immune sequencing clone quantification. MiXCR was run by TCRdb on the PCR reads, yielding one entry per CDR3 protein. Of under 800,000 distinct CDR3 sequences in the sample, 25% were seen once. Sample: naive CD8+ T cells from blood, with Jurkat cell RNA spiked in. These receptors were obtained from a human donor in good health. Some libraries in this study had Jurkat cell RNA spiked in. Each CDR3 is given with its conserved first and last residue. D genes are given only for firm matches. Size values are once, few and many counts, or a class for expanded clones, and some rows have none.

>TRBV19|.|.|TRBJ2-7
CASSISKGPYEQYF
TGTGCCAGTAGTATAAGTAAGGGTCCCTACGAGCAGTACTTC
>TRBV19|.|.|TRBJ2-3
CASSTRESDTQYF
TGTGCCAGTAGTACCCGGGAATCAGATACGCAGTATTTT
>TRBV4-3|.|TRBD2|TRBJ2-5
CASSQDLSGGQESQYF
TGCGCCAGCAGCCAAGATCTGAGCGGGGGGCAAGAGAGCCAGTACTTC
>TRBV28|few|.|TRBJ2-7
CASSLGIILYEQYF
TGTGCCAGCAGTTTGGGGATAATCCTCTACGAGCAGTACTTC
>TRBV6-1|few|.|TRBJ1-5
CASSDSGQPQHF
TGTGCCAGCAGTGATTCGGGTCAGCCCCAGCATTTT
>TRBV12-3/TRBV12-4|.|.|TRBJ1-2
CASSLGVYYGYTF
TGTGCCAGCAGTTTAGGGGTCTACTATGGCTACACCTTC
>TRBV9|few|TRBD2|TRBJ2-3
CASSGRAGSTDTQYF
TGTGCATCCAGCGGGAGGGCCGGGTCCACAGATACGCAGTATTTT
>TRBV12-3/TRBV12-4|.|.|TRBJ1-4
CASSPFRQSTNEKLFF
TGTGCCAGCAGCCCTTTCAGGCAGTCAACTAATGAAAAACTGTTTTTT
>TRBV4-3|many|.|TRBJ1-1
CASSQGQNTEAFF
TGCGCCAGCAGCCAAGGTCAGAACACTGAAGCTTTCTTT
>TRBV13|few|.|TRBJ2-3
CASSGQSGTQYF
TGTGCCAGCAGCGGACAGTCCGGTACGCAGTATTTT
>TRBV7-9|few|.|TRBJ1-6
CASSFDSIGSPLHF
TGTGCCAGCAGCTTCGACAGTATCGGTTCACCCCTCCACTTT
>TRBV6-5|few|.|TRBJ1-2
CASSWGGSGYTF
TGTGCCAGCAGTTGGGGGGGTAGCGGCTACACCTTC
>TRBV29-1|.|.|TRBJ2-7
CSVGGVGYEQYF
TGCAGCGTTGGTGGGGTTGGCTACGAGCAGTACTTC
>TRBV21-1|.|.|TRBJ2-7
CARQYVGLAGISYEQYF
TGTGCCAGGCAATACGTGGGACTAGCGGGAATATCTTACGAGCAGTACTTC
>TRBV6-1|few|TRBD2|TRBJ2-2
CASPSVVRENDDTGELFF
TGTGCCAGCCCGAGCGTAGTGCGGGAGAACGACGACACCGGGGAGCTGTTTTTT
>TRBV6-2/TRBV6-3|.|.|TRBJ2-3
CASKMDRGLARGPADTQYF
TGTGCCAGCAAGATGGACAGGGGACTAGCCCGGGGCCCTGCAGATACGCAGTATTTT
>TRBV6-2/TRBV6-3|few|.|TRBJ2-1
CASTRTATSYNEQFF
TGTGCCAGCACCCGGACAGCGACCTCCTACAATGAGCAGTTCTTC
>TRBV14|.|.|TRBJ2-1
CASSQIQGRNNEQFF
TGTGCCAGCAGCCAAATTCAGGGTCGGAACAATGAGCAGTTCTTC
>TRBV24-1|many|.|TRBJ2-1
CATSEGFDEQFF
TGTGCCACCAGTGAGGGGTTCGATGAGCAGTTCTTC
>TRBV28|few|.|TRBJ2-1
CASSPRAAAISYNEQFF
TGTGCCAGCAGCCCGCGCGCCGCGGCTATCTCCTACAATGAGCAGTTCTTC
>TRBV19|many|TRBD1|TRBJ2-5
CASSSRGPGQETQYF
TGTGCCAGTAGTAGCAGGGGGCCCGGTCAAGAGACCCAGTACTTC
>TRBV28|.|.|TRBJ2-7
CASSLGLSLYEQYF
TGTGCCAGCAGTTTGGGCCTTTCACTCTACGAGCAGTACTTC
>TRBV5-5|.|.|TRBJ1-4
CASSSDLNEKLFF
TGTGCCAGCAGCTCTGACCTTAATGAAAAACTGTTTTTT
>TRBV6-5|many|TRBD1|TRBJ2-7
CASSYGTGRYEQYF
TGTGCCAGCAGTTACGGGACAGGGCGCTACGAGCAGTACTTC
>TRBV13|many|.|TRBJ2-7
CASSSGQKDEQYF
TGTGCCAGCAGCTCTGGGCAGAAGGACGAGCAGTACTTC
>TRBV20-1|many|.|TRBJ1-5
CSARGAQRAREPQHF
TGCAGTGCTAGAGGCGCTCAGAGGGCCCGTGAGCCCCAGCATTTT
>TRBV30|few|.|TRBJ2-7
CAWSLRKGPYAYEQYF
TGTGCCTGGAGTTTAAGGAAGGGGCCGTATGCCTACGAGCAGTACTTC
>TRBV7-8|.|.|TRBJ1-6
CASSRSGGGVFPLHF
TGTGCCAGCAGCCGCAGCGGAGGTGGGGTTTTTCCCCTCCACTTT
>TRBV6-2/TRBV6-3|few|.|TRBJ1-5
CASSHLRAEPQHF
TGTGCCAGCAGCCATCTCAGGGCAGAGCCCCAGCATTTT
>TRBV29-1|.|.|TRBJ2-1
CSVEEGGGGNSYDEQFF
TGCAGCGTTGAAGAAGGTGGGGGTGGAAACTCCTACGATGAGCAGTTCTTC
>TRBV27|many|.|TRBJ2-3
CASSFSWQAGTDTQYF
TGTGCCAGCAGTTTCTCTTGGCAGGCGGGCACAGATACGCAGTATTTT
>TRBV12-3/TRBV12-4|many|.|TRBJ2-7
CASRASGVSYEQYF
TGTGCCAGCAGGGCTTCCGGGGTTTCTTACGAGCAGTACTTC
>TRBV2|few|.|TRBJ1-1
CASRNMPEAFF
TGTGCCAGCAGGAACATGCCCGAAGCTTTCTTT
>TRBV12-3/TRBV12-4|many|TRBD1|TRBJ2-7
CASSQGAWEQYF
TGTGCCAGCTCCCAGGGGGCTTGGGAGCAGTACTTC
>TRBV7-6|few|.|TRBJ2-5
CASSLVPAPQETQYF
TGTGCCAGCAGCTTAGTTCCAGCGCCCCAAGAGACCCAGTACTTC
>TRBV3-1|.|TRBD2|TRBJ2-5
CASSPPPGGWEGQYF
TGTGCCAGCAGCCCCCCCCCCGGCGGGTGGGAGGGCCAGTACTTC
>TRBV11-1|few|.|TRBJ1-2
CASSYRVPGRDYGYTF
TGTGCCAGCAGCTATAGAGTGCCGGGGAGAGACTATGGCTACACCTTC
>TRBV7-9|many|.|TRBJ2-7
CASSSGTGDSSYEQYF
TGTGCCAGCAGCTCCGGGACGGGCGATAGCTCCTACGAGCAGTACTTC
>TRBV13|.|.|TRBJ2-5
CASSSLRTTKGTQYF
TGTGCCAGCAGCTCGCTCCGGACAACTAAAGGGACCCAGTACTTC
>TRBV6-2/TRBV6-3|once|.|TRBJ2-1
CASSYRLDYNEQFF
TGTGCCAGCAGTTACAGGCTTGACTACAATGAGCAGTTCTTC
>TRBV28|.|.|TRBJ2-5
CASSLSQDSLLQETQYF
TGTGCCAGCAGTTTATCCCAGGACAGCTTATTGCAAGAGACCCAGTACTTC
>TRBV7-6|.|.|TRBJ2-7
CASSPTNYAYEQYF
TGTGCCAGCAGCCCGACCAACTACGCCTACGAGCAGTACTTC
>TRBV3-1|many|.|TRBJ1-3
CASSPQGNSGNTIYF
TGTGCCAGCAGCCCACAGGGTAACTCTGGAAACACCATATATTTT
>TRBV7-8|few|.|TRBJ1-1
CASSPGGVEAFF
TGTGCCAGCAGCCCCGGGGGGGTTGAAGCTTTCTTT
>TRBV5-6|.|.|TRBJ2-5
CASSLAGSPSGQETQYF
TGTGCCAGCAGCTTGGCGGGCTCACCCTCGGGCCAAGAGACCCAGTACTTC
>TRBV9|many|.|TRBJ2-6
CASSAARDLTSGANVLTF
TGTGCCAGCAGCGCGGCCAGGGACCTAACCTCTGGGGCCAACGTCCTGACTTTC
>TRBV11-2|.|TRBD2|TRBJ2-2
CASSLVLGGRGELFF
TGTGCCAGCAGCTTAGTCCTTGGCGGGAGAGGGGAGCTGTTTTTT
>TRBV7-9|many|.|TRBJ2-2
CASSIDSGAPTLVTGELFF
TGTGCCAGCAGCATCGACAGCGGAGCGCCAACCCTGGTGACCGGGGAGCTGTTTTTT
>TRBV9|.|TRBD1|TRBJ2-7
CASSVASRTGVLEQYF
TGTGCCAGCAGCGTAGCTTCTAGGACAGGGGTGTTGGAGCAGTACTTC
>TRBV6-6|many|.|TRBJ2-7
CASSRIRQSSSEQYF
TGTGCCAGCAGTCGAATTAGACAGTCGTCGTCCGAGCAGTACTTC
>TRBV30|many|.|TRBJ2-1
CAWSGERAVEQFF
TGTGCCTGGAGCGGGGAACGGGCGGTTGAGCAGTTCTTC
>TRBV20-1|few|.|TRBJ1-3
CSAWDISSGNTIYF
TGCAGTGCTTGGGACATCAGCTCTGGAAACACCATATATTTT
>TRBV5-4|many|TRBD2|TRBJ2-5
CASAAGGQETQYF
TGTGCCAGCGCCGCCGGGGGGCAAGAGACCCAGTACTTC
>TRBV2|few|TRBD1|TRBJ2-1
CASSEGSWTGFSYNEQFF
TGTGCCAGCAGTGAAGGGTCTTGGACAGGTTTTTCCTACAATGAGCAGTTCTTC
>TRBV12-3/TRBV12-4|few|TRBD1|TRBJ1-2
CASSLTQGAYGYTF
TGTGCCAGCAGTCTCACCCAGGGGGCTTATGGCTACACCTTC
>TRBV7-8|many|TRBD1|TRBJ2-7
CASSGGTGGVGEQYF
TGTGCCAGCAGCGGAGGGACAGGGGGAGTGGGGGAGCAGTACTTC
>TRBV7-9|.|.|TRBJ1-1
CASSLETTNTDAFF
TGTGCCAGCAGCTTAGAAACAACGAACACTGATGCTTTCTTT